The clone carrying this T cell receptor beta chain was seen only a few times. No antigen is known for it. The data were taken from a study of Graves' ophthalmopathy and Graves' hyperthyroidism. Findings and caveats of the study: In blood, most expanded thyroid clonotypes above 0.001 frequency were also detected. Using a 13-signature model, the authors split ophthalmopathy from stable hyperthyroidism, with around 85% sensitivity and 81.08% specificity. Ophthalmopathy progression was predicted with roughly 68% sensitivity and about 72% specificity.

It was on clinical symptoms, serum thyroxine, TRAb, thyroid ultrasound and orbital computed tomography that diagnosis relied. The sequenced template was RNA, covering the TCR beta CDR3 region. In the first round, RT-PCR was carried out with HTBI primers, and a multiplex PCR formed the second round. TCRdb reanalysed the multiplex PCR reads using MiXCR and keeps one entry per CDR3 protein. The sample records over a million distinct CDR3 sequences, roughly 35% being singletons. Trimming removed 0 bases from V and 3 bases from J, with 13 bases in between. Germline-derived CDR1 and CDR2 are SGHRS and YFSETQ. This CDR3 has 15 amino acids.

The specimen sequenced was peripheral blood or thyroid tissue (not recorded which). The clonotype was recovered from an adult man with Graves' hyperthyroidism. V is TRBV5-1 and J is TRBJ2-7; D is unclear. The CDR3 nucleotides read TGCGCCAGCAGCTTGGAAAGGGTCCCAAGCTACGAGCAGTACTTC. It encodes CASSLERVPSYEQYF. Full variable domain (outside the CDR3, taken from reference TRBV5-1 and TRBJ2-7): KAGVTQTPRYLIKTRGQQVTLSCSPISGHRSVSWYQQTPGQGLQFLFEYFSETQRNKGNFPGRFSGRQFSNSRSEMNVSTLELGDSALYLCASSLERVPSYEQYFGPGTRLTVT.